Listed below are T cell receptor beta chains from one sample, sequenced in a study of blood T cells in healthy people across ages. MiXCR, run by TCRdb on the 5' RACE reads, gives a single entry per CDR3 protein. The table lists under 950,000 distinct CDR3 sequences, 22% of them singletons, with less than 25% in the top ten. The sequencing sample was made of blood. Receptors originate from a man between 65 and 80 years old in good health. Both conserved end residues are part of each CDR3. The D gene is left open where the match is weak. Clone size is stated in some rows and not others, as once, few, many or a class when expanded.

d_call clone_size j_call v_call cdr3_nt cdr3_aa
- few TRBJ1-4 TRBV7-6 TGTGCCAGCAGCCCCATTGGAGGAGGGGGGAAACTGTTTTTT CASSPIGGGGKLFF
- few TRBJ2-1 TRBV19 TGTGCCAGTAGTATAGGAGCAGCCCGGGAGCAGTTCTTC CASSIGAAREQFF
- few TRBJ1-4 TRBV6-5 TGTGCCAGCAGGAACAGTGCAACTAATGAAAAACTGTTTTTT CASRNSATNEKLFF
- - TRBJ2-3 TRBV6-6 TGTGCCAGCGGTCTTGGAGGGACAATGAGCACAGATACGCAGTATTTT CASGLGGTMSTDTQYF
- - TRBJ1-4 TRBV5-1 TGCGCCAGCAGCAACGGGGCTCTCTATAATGAAAAACTGTTTTTT CASSNGALYNEKLFF
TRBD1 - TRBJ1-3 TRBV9 TGTGCCAGCAGCACGGGACAGGGGCACACCATATATTTT CASSTGQGHTIYF
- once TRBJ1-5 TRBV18 TGTGCCAGCTCACCGAAGTCAGAAAATCAGCCCCAGCATTTT CASSPKSENQPQHF
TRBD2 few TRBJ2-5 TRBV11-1 TGTGCCAGCAGCGTAAAGCGGGGGTCTCAAGAGACCCAGTACTTC CASSVKRGSQETQYF
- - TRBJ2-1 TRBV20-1 TGCAGTGCTAGAGCGACGGGACTCCTTTCCAATGAGCAGTTCTTC CSARATGLLSNEQFF
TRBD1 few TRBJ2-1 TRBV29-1 TGCAGCGGAGGGGACAGGGAAAGGCATGAGCAGTTCTTC CSGGDRERHEQFF
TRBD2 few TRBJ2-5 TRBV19 TGTGCCAGTAGTATAGGTACTAGCGGACCACAAGAGACCCAGTACTTC CASSIGTSGPQETQYF
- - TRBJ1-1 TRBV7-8 TGTGCCAGCAGCCACCAGACAGTGGGGGCTTTCTTT CASSHQTVGAFF